The sequence of this TCR beta chain was determined in a study of glioma-infiltrating T cells after dendritic cell vaccination. Trimming shortened V by 6 bases and J by 4 bases, and 19 bases separated the two germline ends. Germline CDR1 is MNHNS and CDR2 is SASEGT. This CDR3 is 15 amino acids long. Only in-frame clones appear in the TCRdb table, and some are missing; sequencing was by immunoSEQ multiplex PCR. Here the sample spans approximately 85,000 clones, 85% being singletons. Time point meaning: after dendritic cell vaccination, including at tumor progression/relapse. The sample here was blood, taken after dendritic cell vaccination. The rearrangement links TRBV6-1 to TRBJ2-7; D remains unclear. This TCR came from a human donor with glioblastoma. CDR3 DNA sequence: TGTGCCAGCAGCCTTCGGAGAGTTCGTGGTTACGAGCAGTACTTC. The encoded protein is CASSLRRVRGYEQYF.